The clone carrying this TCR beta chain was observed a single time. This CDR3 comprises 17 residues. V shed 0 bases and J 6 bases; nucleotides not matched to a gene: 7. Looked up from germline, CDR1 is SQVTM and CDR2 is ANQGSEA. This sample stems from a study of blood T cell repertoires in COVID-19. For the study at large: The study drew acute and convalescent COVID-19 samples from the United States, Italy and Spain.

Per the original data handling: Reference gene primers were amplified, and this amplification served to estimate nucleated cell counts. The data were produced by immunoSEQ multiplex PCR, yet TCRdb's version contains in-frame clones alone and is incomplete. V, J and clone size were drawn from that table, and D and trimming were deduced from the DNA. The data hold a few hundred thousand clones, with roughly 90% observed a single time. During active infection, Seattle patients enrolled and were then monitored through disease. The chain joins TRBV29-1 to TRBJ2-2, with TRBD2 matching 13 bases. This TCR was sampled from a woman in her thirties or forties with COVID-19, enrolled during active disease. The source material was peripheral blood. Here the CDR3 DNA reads TGCAGCGTTGAAGACAGCCGACTAGCGGGAGGATCCGGGGAGCTGTTTTTT. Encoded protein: CSVEDSRLAGGSGELFF.